This entry describes one TCR beta chain. This sample is part of a study of blood T cell repertoires in COVID-19. The V gene's germline CDR1 is LNHDA and CDR2 SQIVND (reference sequence). CDR3 size: 14 residues. Trimming left V 3 bases short and J 7 bases short, with 13 bases between. Sequencing used immunoSEQ multiplex PCR; TCRdb keeps in-frame clones, though not all of them. The data show around 80,000 clones, 90% seen once. Sequencing was carried out using peripheral blood. This chain links TRBV19 with TRBJ1-5; D is unclear. This receptor was taken from a woman of 80 years or more with acute or convalescent COVID-19. The CDR3 sequence: CASSIGDSGQPQHF. DNA for the CDR3: TGTGCCAGTAGTATTGGGGATTCGGGGCAGCCCCAGCATTTT.